The sequence of this T cell receptor (beta chain) was determined in a study of graft-versus-host responses after intestinal transplantation. Study information: Following induction with anti-thymocyte globulin, all recipients were given tacrolimus and steroids for two to three years. Points from the study as a whole: Individuals carrying graft-donor T cell macrochimerism showed high graft-versus-host to host-versus-graft clonal ratios in allografts. Among recipient marrow samples, GvH clones were found; some appeared first in ileum or blood.

The CDR3 is 14 residues long. CDR1 is MDHEN, CDR2 SYDVKM, per germline. V was cut by 6 bases and J by 3 bases, with 14 bases left in between. Concerning this clone: What it binds is unknown.

Data came from immunoSEQ multiplex PCR; TCRdb stores just in-frame clones and leaves some out. Of over 90,000 clones detected, roughly 91% appear once; the ten largest clones hold around 0.2%. Sequencing used unstimulated CD4+ T cells sorted from spleen or lymph node cells, obtained before transplant. V usage is TRBV28 and J usage is TRBJ1-2, with D hard to call. The clonotype comes from a human donor who was the organ donor for an intestinal transplant. CDR3 residues: CASSHLFEHYGYTF. The CDR3 nucleotides are TGTGCCAGCAGCCATCTTTTTGAGCACTATGGCTACACCTTC.